This entry concerns a single T cell receptor (beta chain). Its antigen target is currently unknown. Qualities for individual bases were not recorded, and no much larger clone is one base off. Thymus tissue was obtained as surgical resects removed during corrective cardiac surgery. Donors were immunologically healthy infants undergoing open corrective cardiac surgery for congenital heart defects in Finland. After being mechanically released from the tissue, thymocytes were kept at -70 degrees C in pellets of roughly 9.5-32 million cells. Genomic DNA was extracted from frozen cell pellets with a QIAsymphony instrument. This entry is derived from a study of human thymus T cells (dated by TCRdb to 2020 to 2022). About the study as a whole: The study described the TCR alpha and beta repertoires in about 8 infant thymus samples and four matching peripheral blood samples. The infant donors were about 7 to 244 days old, and the cohort included five to seven males and a couple of females. General study outcomes and caveats: On average, thymus samples gave 750,000 to 1,000,000 unique TCRB clonotypes, whereas blood samples gave around 80,000. Both the thymic and the peripheral blood repertoires appeared to show biased V and J gene segment usage. According to the related research, thymic TCR repertoires were highly overlapping among unrelated individuals.

TCRB and TCRAD loci were amplified from a standardized quantity of quality-controlled genomic DNA using the immunoSEQ multiplex PCR assay. Amplicons spanned the V(D)J region at a length sufficient to cover the CDR3 and identify V and J genes. The amplicons were sequenced on an Illumina platform via the commercial immunoSEQ service. As for how the authors treated the data: Primer bias and sequencing errors were corrected as previously described, and TCRAD and TCRB were defined on the basis of the IMGT database. immunoSEQ Analyzer 3.0 and VDJTools were used for repertoire analysis, which covered basic statistics, V/J segment usage, diversity estimates, rarefaction and pairwise overlap. To estimate diversity, the Chao1, ChaoE, Efron-Thisted, Shannon and inverse Simpson indices were applied, and diversity was also estimated on datasets down-sampled to the smallest sample. Repertoire overlap used strict matching of CDR3 nucleotide sequence, V gene and J gene, with Jaccard-based multidimensional scaling clustering. Imported from immuneACCESS, the table was reduced by TCRdb to in-frame sequences with V and J called. These copies leave out some clones; in studies compared against another copy, an unresolved V gene accounts for under half, and the cause of the remainder is not known. The V and J calls and the clone size are those of that table, but D and trimming were determined from the DNA. The sample table lists fewer than 90,000 clones, just over 95% of them with a count of one. 0.025% to 0.035% of the sample is in the top ten clones.

Trimming takes 3 bases from V and 4 bases from J, and the germline ends sit 22 bases apart. Its CDR3 holds 16 amino acids, cysteine through phenylalanine. This entry keeps only the CDR3 DNA: 48 bases, framed from base 1. CDR1 and CDR2 are read off the germline V gene (reference sequence) as GTSNPN and SVGIG. The source material was thymus tissue. The chain uses TRBV30 and TRBJ2-7; TRBD1 is a weak D gene call, 6 bases matching. The sequence was obtained from a boy under two years old with a congenital heart defect but otherwise immunologically healthy. The CDR3 amino acid sequence is: CAWSPHRVRFKYEQYF. Here is the DNA: TGTGCCTGGAGCCCTCACAGGGTACGTTTCAAATACGAGCAGTACTTC.